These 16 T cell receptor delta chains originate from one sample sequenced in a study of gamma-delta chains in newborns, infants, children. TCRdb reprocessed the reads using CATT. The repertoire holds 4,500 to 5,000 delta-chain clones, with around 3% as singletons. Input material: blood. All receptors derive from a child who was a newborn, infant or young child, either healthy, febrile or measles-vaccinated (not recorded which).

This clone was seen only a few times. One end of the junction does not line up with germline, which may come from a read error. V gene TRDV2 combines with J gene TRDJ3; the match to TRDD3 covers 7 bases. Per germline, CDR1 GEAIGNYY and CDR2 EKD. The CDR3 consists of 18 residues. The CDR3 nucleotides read TGTGCCTGTGACACCGGGGGATTCAGCTCCTGGGGCACCCGACAGATGTTTTTC. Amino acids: CACDTGGFSSWGTRQMFF.

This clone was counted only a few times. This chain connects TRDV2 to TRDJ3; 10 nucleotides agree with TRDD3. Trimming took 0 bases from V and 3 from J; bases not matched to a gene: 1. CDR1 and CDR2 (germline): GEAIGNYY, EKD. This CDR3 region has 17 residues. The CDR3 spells CACDTGGYDWDTRQMFF. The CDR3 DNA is TGTGCCTGTGACACCGGGGGATACGACTGGGACACCCGACAGATGTTTTTC.

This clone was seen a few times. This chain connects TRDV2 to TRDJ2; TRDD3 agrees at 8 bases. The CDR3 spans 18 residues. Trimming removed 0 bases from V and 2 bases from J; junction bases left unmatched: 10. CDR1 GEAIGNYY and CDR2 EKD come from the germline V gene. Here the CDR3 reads CACDTVLGVRSLTAQLFF. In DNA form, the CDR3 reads TGTGCCTGTGACACCGTACTGGGGGTTCGGTCGTTGACAGCACAACTCTTCTTT.

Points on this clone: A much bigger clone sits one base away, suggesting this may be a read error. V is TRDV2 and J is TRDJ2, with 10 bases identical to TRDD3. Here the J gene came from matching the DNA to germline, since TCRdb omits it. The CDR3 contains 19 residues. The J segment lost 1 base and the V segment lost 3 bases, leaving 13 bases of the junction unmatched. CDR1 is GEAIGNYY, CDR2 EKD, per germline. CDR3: CACDRRGRGIRHLTAQLFF. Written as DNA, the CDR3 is TGTGCCTGTGACCGCCGTGGACGGGGGATACGACATTTGACAGCACAACTCTTCTTT.

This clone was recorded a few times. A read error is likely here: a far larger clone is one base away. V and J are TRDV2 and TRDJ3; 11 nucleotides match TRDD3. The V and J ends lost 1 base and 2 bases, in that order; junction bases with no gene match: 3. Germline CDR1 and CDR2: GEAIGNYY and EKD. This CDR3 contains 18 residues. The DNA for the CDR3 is TGTGCCTGTGACACTGGGGGATACGCGCCCTGGGACACCCGACAGATGTTTTTC. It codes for CACDTGGYAPWDTRQMFF.

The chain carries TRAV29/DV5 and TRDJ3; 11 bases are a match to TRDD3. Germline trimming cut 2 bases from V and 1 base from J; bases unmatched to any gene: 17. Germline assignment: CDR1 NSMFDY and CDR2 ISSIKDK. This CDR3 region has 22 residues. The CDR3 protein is CAASTVRWGIPNQSWDTRQMFF. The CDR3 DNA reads TGTGCAGCAAGTACCGTCCGCTGGGGGATACCTAATCAGTCCTGGGACACCCGACAGATGTTTTTC. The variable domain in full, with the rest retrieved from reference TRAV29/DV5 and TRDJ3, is DQQVKQNSPSLSVQEGRISILNCDYTNSMFDYFLWYKKYPAEGPTFLISISSIKDKNEDGRFTVFLNKSAKHLSLHIVPSQPGDSAVYFCAASTVRWGIPNQSWDTRQMFFGTGIKLFVEP.

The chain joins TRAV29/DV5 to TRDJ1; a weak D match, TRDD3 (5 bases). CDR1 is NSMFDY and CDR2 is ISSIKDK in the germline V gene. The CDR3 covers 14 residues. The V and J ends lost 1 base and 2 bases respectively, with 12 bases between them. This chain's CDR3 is CAASFGGATDKLIF. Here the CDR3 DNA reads TGTGCAGCAAGCTTCGGGGGGGCGACCGATAAACTCATCTTT.

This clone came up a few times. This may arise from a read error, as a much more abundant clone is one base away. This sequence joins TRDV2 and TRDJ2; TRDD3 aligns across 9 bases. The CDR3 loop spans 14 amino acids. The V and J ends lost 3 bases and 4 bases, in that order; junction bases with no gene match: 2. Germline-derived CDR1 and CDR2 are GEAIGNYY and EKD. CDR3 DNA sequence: TGTGCCTGTGACGTACTGGGGGAGACAGCACAACTCTTCTTT. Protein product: CACDVLGETAQLFF.

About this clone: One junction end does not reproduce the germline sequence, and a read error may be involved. The CDR3 loop is CACDTAGEGGSWDTRQVFF. CDR3 nucleotides: TGTGCCTGTGACACCGCTGGGGAAGGAGGATCCTGGGACACCCGACAGGTGTTTTTC. The V call is TRDV2, the J call TRDJ3; D is perhaps TRDD3 (6 bases). The CDR3 sequence is 19 residues long. Germline V gives CDR1 GEAIGNYY, CDR2 EKD.

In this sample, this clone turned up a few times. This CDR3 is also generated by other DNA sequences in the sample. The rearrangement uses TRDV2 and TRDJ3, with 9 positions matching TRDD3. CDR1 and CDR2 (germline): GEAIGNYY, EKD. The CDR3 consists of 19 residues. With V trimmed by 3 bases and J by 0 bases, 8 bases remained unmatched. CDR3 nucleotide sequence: TGTGCCTGTGACGTACTGGGGGACCCTAGCTCCTGGGACACCCGACAGATGTTTTTC. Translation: CACDVLGDPSSWDTRQMFF.

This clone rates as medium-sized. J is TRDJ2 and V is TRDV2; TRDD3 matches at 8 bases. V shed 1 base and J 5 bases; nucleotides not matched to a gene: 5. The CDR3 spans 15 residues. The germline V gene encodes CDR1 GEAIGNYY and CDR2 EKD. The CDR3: CACDTLGAFTAQLFF. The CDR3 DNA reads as TGTGCCTGTGACACACTGGGGGCCTTTACAGCACAACTCTTCTTT.

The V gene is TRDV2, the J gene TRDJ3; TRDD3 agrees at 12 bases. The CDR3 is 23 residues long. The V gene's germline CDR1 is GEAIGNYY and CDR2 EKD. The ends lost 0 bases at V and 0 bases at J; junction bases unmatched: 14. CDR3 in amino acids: CACDTVDVTGGYYGSWDTRQMFF. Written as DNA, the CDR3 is TGTGCCTGTGACACCGTCGACGTAACTGGGGGATACTACGGCTCCTGGGACACCCGACAGATGTTTTTC.

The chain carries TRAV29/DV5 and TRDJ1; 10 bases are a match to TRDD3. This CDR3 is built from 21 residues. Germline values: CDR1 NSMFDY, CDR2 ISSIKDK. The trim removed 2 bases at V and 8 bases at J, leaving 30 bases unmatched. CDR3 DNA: TGTGCAGCAAGGGTACCTTTCCTACTGCCATGGCTGGGGGATAAAAGAGAGAAACTCATCTTT. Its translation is CAARVPFLLPWLGDKREKLIF.

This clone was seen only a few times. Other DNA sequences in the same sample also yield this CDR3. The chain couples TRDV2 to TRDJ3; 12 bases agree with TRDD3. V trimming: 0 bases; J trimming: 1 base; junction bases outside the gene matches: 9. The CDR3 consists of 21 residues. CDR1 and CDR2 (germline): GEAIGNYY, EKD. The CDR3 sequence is CACDTVLGDTLKSWDTRQMFF. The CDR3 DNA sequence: TGTGCCTGTGACACCGTACTGGGGGATACCTTGAAGTCCTGGGACACCCGACAGATGTTTTTC.

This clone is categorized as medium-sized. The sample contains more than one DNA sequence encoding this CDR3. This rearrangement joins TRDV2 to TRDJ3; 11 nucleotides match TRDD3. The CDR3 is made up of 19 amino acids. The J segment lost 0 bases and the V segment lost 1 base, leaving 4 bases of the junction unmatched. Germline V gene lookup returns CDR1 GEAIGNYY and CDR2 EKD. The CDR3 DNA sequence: TGTGCCTGTGACACGTTGGGGGATACGAGCTCCTGGGACACCCGACAGATGTTTTTC. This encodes CACDTLGDTSSWDTRQMFF.

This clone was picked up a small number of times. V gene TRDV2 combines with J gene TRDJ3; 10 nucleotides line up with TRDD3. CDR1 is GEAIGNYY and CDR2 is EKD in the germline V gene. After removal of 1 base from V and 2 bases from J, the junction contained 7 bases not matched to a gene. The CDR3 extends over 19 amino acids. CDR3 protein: CACDTGWGISAWDTRQMFF. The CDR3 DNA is TGTGCCTGTGACACGGGCTGGGGGATATCCGCCTGGGACACCCGACAGATGTTTTTC.